This T cell receptor (beta chain) was documented in a study of beta chain features in type 1 diabetes. Study-wide findings and caveats: Type 1 diabetes patients had TCRB CDR3s that were shorter (moderately but significantly so) in all four CD4+ subsets.

The V gene's germline CDR1 is MNHEY and CDR2 SMNVEV (reference sequence). This CDR3 has 13 amino acids. V was clipped by 5 bases and J by 4 bases, with 11 bases between them. Sequenced material consisted of expressed TCRB transcripts (all of the isolated RNA was reverse transcribed). Sequencing was performed with immunoSEQ multiplex PCR; in TCRdb, only in-frame clones are kept and a portion is missing. The table lists roughly 150,000 clones, approximately 7.9% of them singletons. Of note for this clone: Its antigen is as yet unknown.

The TCR originated in a man between 18 and 35 years old with type 1 diabetes. This chain connects TRBV27 to TRBJ1-2; possible D gene TRBD1, 5 bases. Input material: central memory CD4+ T cells from blood. CDR3 coding DNA: TGTGCCAGCAGTCGACAGACTGGCTATGGCTACACCTTC. The encoded protein is CASSRQTGYGYTF.